The 17 T cell receptor beta chains below were found in one sample sequenced in a study of blood T cell repertoires in COVID-19. Here immunoSEQ multiplex PCR was the method, and the copy in TCRdb shows in-frame clones only, minus some. The sample comprises a few hundred thousand clones, less than 85% of which are singletons, and roughly 20% rests with the top ten. The sequenced material came from PBMCs or T cells enriched from blood (not recorded which). The source of these receptors is a middle-aged man who had recovered from COVID-19.

This clone was recorded once. The chain combines TRBV7-3 with TRBJ2-1; TRBD2 agrees at 7 bases. The length of the CDR3 is 14 residues. The V and J ends lost 6 bases and 4 bases, in that order; junction bases with no gene match: 6. CDR1 SGHTA and CDR2 FQGTGA come from the germline V gene. CDR3 region: CASSMGGPYNEQFF. Written as DNA, the CDR3 is TGTGCCAGCAGTATGGGAGGGCCTTACAATGAGCAGTTCTTC. The full variable domain, with the rest looked up from reference TRBV7-3 and TRBJ2-1, is GAGVSQTPSNKVTEKGKYVELRCDPISGHTALYWYRQSLGQGPEFLIYFQGTGAADDSGLPNDRFFAVRPEGSVSTLKIQRTERGDSAVYLCASSMGGPYNEQFFGPGTRLTVL.

The chain joins TRBV5-4 to TRBJ2-1, with a tentative D call TRBD2 (6 bases). Per the germline V gene, CDR1 is SGHNT and CDR2 is YYREEE (reference sequence). CDR3 size: 14 residues. Trimming took off 2 bases at V and 3 bases at J, with 9 bases between the two ends. The CDR3 region is CASSLYSGYNEQFF. In DNA form, the CDR3 reads TGTGCCAGCAGCTTATATAGCGGCTACAATGAGCAGTTCTTC.

This clone has just one count. J is TRBJ2-7 and V is TRBV30; TRBD1 agrees at 10 bases. Germline V gives CDR1 GTSNPN, CDR2 SVGIG (reference sequence). V lost 7 bases, J lost 6 bases, and 9 bases stayed unmatched. This CDR3 has 13 amino acids. This CDR3 reads CASLGDRGSEQYF. The CDR3 DNA follows: TGTGCCTCTCTCGGGGACAGGGGTTCCGAGCAGTACTTC. Looking up the rest from reference TRBV30 and TRBJ2-7 gives the full variable domain: SQTIHQWPATLVQPVGSPLSLECTVEGTSNPNLYWYRQAAGRGLQLLFYSVGIGQISSEVPQNLSASRPQDRQFILSSKKLLLSDSGFYLCASLGDRGSEQYFGPGTRLTVT.

V gene TRBV7-2 combines with J gene TRBJ1-5; D uncertain. With 1 base removed from V and 4 bases from J, the gap between germline ends came to 11 bases. Germline V lookup: CDR1 SGHTA, CDR2 FQGNSA. The CDR3 is made up of 15 amino acids. CDR3 sequence reads: CASSLGVGENQPQHF. The DNA for the CDR3 is TGTGCCAGCAGCTTAGGAGTTGGAGAGAATCAGCCCCAGCATTTT.

V gene TRBV20-1 combines with J gene TRBJ2-1; 8 positions match TRBD2. Germline CDR1 is DFQATT and CDR2 is SNEGSKA (reference sequence). The CDR3 spans 14 residues. V lost 3 bases, J lost 5 bases, and 6 bases stayed unmatched. This CDR3 is CSASRGRLNNEQFF. DNA of the CDR3: TGCAGTGCTAGTCGCGGGAGGCTTAACAATGAGCAGTTCTTC.

The rearrangement joins TRBV15 to TRBJ1-3; the D is unclear. This CDR3 is 17 amino acids long. The V gene lost 1 base and the J gene lost 4 bases, with 17 bases spanning the gap. CDR1 is LNHNV and CDR2 is YYDKDF in the germline V gene (reference sequence). The CDR3, as DNA: TGTGCCACCAGCAGAGCAGTGGGCCCTAAGCCCGGAAACACCATATATTTT. Its translation: CATSRAVGPKPGNTIYF.

The rearrangement uses TRBV7-9 and TRBJ1-4; D is uncertain. In germline, CDR1 is SEHNR, CDR2 FQNEAQ (reference sequence). This CDR3 contains 15 residues. Between the trimmed V and J ends, which lost 5 bases and 6 bases, there was a span of 16 bases. DNA of the CDR3: TGTGCCAGCAGCCCGTCGGACGGGAACTATGAAAAACTGTTTTTT. It specifies CASSPSDGNYEKLFF.

The V call is TRBV3-1 (or the pseudogene TRBV3-2), the J call TRBJ2-7; D gene unclear. The CDR3 sequence is 14 residues long. With 0 bases removed from V and 0 bases from J, the gap between germline ends came to 6 bases. Germline V lookup: CDR1 LGHDT, CDR2 YNNKEL (reference sequence). This CDR3 is CASSQDLSSYEQYF. CDR3 nucleotides: TGTGCCAGCAGCCAAGACCTGAGCTCCTACGAGCAGTACTTC.

The gene calls are TRBV29-1 and TRBJ2-3; the D is unclear. The CDR3 runs 12 residues. Germline lookup yields CDR1 SQVTM and CDR2 ANQGSEA. V shed 5 bases and J shed 0 bases, with 6 bases lying between them. CDR3 in DNA: TGCAGCGTTTCCTCTAGCACAGATACGCAGTATTTT. Translation: CSVSSSTDTQYF.

The chain recombines TRBV5-1 with TRBJ1-2; 10 bases align to TRBD1. The V and J ends lost 1 base and 4 bases, in that order; junction bases with no gene match: 7. Germline CDR1 is SGHRS and CDR2 is YFSETQ. The CDR3 runs 16 residues. Here the CDR3 DNA reads TGCGCCAGCAGCTTGTCCGGGACAGGGGATAGCTATGGCTACACCTTC. Its translation is CASSLSGTGDSYGYTF.

The chain carries TRBV11-2 and TRBJ2-1; 8 bases line up with TRBD1. The CDR3 spans 16 residues. V shed 2 bases and J 7 bases; nucleotides not matched to a gene: 10. Germline CDR1 SGHAT, CDR2 FQNNGV. The CDR3 here is CASSLKGRGRSNEQFF. Written as DNA, the CDR3 is TGTGCCAGCAGCTTAAAAGGCAGGGGGCGTTCTAATGAGCAGTTCTTC.

The V and J genes are TRBV11-2 and TRBJ2-5, with 7 nucleotides matching TRBD1. V lost 3 bases to trimming and J lost 4 bases; unmatched junction nucleotides: 2. This CDR3 has 13 residues. The germline V gene has CDR1 SGHAT and CDR2 FQNNGV. CDR3 in amino acids: CASSFDRAETQYF. In DNA form, the CDR3 reads TGTGCCAGCAGCTTTGACAGGGCAGAGACCCAGTACTTC.

V is TRBV28 and J is TRBJ2-2; D perhaps matches TRBD2 (6 bases). The CDR3 loop spans 11 amino acids. Trimming stripped 8 bases from V and 8 bases from J, with 9 bases between. Germline V gene sequence: CDR1 MDHEN, CDR2 SYDVKM. DNA for the CDR3: TGTGCCAGCGCGGGGCTTGGGGAGCTGTTTTTT. Translated: CASAGLGELFF.

The J gene is TRBJ2-2, the V gene TRBV2, with D uncertain. Germline V gene data show CDR1 as SNHLY and CDR2 as FYNNEI. V gave up 3 bases and J gave up 5 bases, with 7 bases separating them. The CDR3 loop spans 13 amino acids. CDR3 loop: CASSERATGELFF. The CDR3, as DNA: TGTGCCAGCAGTGAGAGAGCAACCGGGGAGCTGTTTTTT.

Details on this clone: The sample holds other DNA sequences that translate to the same CDR3. This sequence joins TRBV30 and TRBJ2-7, with TRBD1 matching 10 bases. Trimming took 3 bases from V and 6 from J; bases not matched to a gene: 2. This CDR3 comprises 12 residues. Per germline, CDR1 GTSNPN and CDR2 SVGIG (reference sequence). The CDR3 is CAWSGQGGEQYF. The CDR3 DNA reads as TGTGCCTGGAGCGGACAGGGGGGCGAGCAGTACTTC.

The chain couples TRBV30 to TRBJ1-4; D is uncertain. Germline V CDR1 and CDR2: GTSNPN, SVGIG (reference sequence). Deletions cut 5 bases from V and 8 bases from J, with 15 bases between. The CDR3 consists of 13 residues. The CDR3 bases are TGTGCCTGGTCCTGGGGAGCCGTCGAAAAACTGTTTTTT. This encodes CAWSWGAVEKLFF.

This clone was picked up a small number of times. J is TRBJ1-5 and V is TRBV2; D remains unclear. This CDR3 is 14 amino acids long. Germline-derived CDR1 and CDR2 are SNHLY and FYNNEI. Trimming stripped 7 bases from V and 6 bases from J, with 16 bases between. CDR3 residues: CASTEVRNGQPQHF. The CDR3 DNA reads TGTGCCAGCACCGAGGTTAGGAACGGTCAGCCCCAGCATTTT.